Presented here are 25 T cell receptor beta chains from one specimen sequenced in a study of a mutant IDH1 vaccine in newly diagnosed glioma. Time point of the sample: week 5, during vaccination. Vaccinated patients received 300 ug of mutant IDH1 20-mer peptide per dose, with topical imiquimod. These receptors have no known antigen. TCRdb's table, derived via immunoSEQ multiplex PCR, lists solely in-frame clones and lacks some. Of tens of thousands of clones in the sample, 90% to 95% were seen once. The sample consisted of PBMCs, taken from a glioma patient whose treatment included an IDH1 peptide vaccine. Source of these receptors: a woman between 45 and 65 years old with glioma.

The CDR3 here is CASSLGQGRGGYTF. The CDR3 bases are TGTGCCAGCAGCTTAGGACAGGGGAGAGGTGGCTACACCTTC. The gene calls are TRBV7-6 and TRBJ1-2; the match to TRBD1 covers 8 bases. CDR3 length: 14 residues. In germline, CDR1 is SGHVS, CDR2 FNYEAQ. The junction had 5 bases not matched to a gene; V was cut back by 1 base and J by 7 bases. Full variable domain (remainder filled in from reference TRBV7-6 and TRBJ1-2): GAGVSQSPRYKVTKRGQDVALRCDPISGHVSLYWYRQALGQGPEFLTYFNYEAQQDKSGLPNDRFSAERPEGSISTLTIQRTEQRDSAMYRCASSLGQGRGGYTFGSGTRLTVV.

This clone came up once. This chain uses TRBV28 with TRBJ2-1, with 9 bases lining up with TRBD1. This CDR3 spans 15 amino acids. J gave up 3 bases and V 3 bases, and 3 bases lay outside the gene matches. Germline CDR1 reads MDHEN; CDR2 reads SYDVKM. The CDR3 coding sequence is TGTGCCAGCAGTTTGGGGGACAGGGACTACAATGAGCAGTTCTTC. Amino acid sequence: CASSLGDRDYNEQFF.

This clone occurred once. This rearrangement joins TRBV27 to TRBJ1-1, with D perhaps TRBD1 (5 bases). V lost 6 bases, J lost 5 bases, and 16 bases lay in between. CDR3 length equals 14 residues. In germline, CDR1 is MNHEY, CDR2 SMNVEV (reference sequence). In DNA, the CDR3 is TGTGCCAGCAGGCCTGGGGGAGGAGAAACTGAAGCTTTCTTT. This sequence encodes CASRPGGGETEAFF.

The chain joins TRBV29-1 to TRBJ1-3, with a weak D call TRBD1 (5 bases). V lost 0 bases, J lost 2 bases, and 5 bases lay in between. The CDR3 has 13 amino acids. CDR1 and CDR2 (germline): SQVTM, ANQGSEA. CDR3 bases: TGCAGCGTTGAAGACAGGGCTGGAAACACCATATATTTT. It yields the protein CSVEDRAGNTIYF.

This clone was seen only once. Here the CDR3 DNA reads TGTGCCAGCAGCTTATGGACTAGCGGGAGAGGGGATGAGCAGTTCTTC. Its translation: CASSLWTSGRGDEQFF. J is TRBJ2-1 and V is TRBV9, with 13 bases that match TRBD2. Trimming cost V 4 bases and J 8 bases; bases outside gene matches: 9. CDR1 SGDLS and CDR2 YYNGEE come from the germline V gene. The CDR3 is made up of 16 amino acids. Together with reference TRBV9 and TRBJ2-1, the CDR3 gives the full variable domain: DSGVTQTPKHLITATGQRVTLRCSPRSGDLSVYWYQQSLDQGLQFLIQYYNGEERAKGNILERFSAQQFPDLHSELNLSSLELGDSALYFCASSLWTSGRGDEQFFGPGTRLTVL.

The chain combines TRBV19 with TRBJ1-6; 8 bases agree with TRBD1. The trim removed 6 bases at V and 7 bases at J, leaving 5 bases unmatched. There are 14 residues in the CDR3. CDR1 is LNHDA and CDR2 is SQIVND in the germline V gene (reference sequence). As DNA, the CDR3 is TGTGCCAGTAGGCCGGGACAGGCAAATTCACCCCTCCACTTT. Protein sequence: CASRPGQANSPLHF.

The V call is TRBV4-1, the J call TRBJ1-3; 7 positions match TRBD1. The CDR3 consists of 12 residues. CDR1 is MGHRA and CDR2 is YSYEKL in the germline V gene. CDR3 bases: TGCGGGGGGACAGACTCTGGAAACACCATATATTTT. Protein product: CGGTDSGNTIYF.

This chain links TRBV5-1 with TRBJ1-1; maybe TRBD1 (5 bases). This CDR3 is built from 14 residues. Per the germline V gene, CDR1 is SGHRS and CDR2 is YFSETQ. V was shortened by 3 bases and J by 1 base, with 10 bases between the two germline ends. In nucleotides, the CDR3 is TGCGCCAGCAGCTCCGACAGACAGAACACTGAAGCTTTCTTT. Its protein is CASSSDRQNTEAFF.

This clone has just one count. The CDR3: CASSQDRRNTGELFF. CDR3 bases: TGCGCCAGCAGCCAAGATAGGCGGAACACCGGGGAGCTGTTTTTT. The rearrangement uses TRBV4-1 and TRBJ2-2; D gene uncertain. This CDR3 is built from 15 residues. Germline V gives CDR1 MGHRA, CDR2 YSYEKL. Trimming took 0 bases from V and 1 from J, leaving 6 bases between them.

CDR3 DNA: TGTGCCAGCAGCAAAGGAGTGCCGGGTTACGCGAACACCGGGGAGCTGTTTTTT. Its protein product is CASSKGVPGYANTGELFF. J is TRBJ2-2 and V is TRBV21-1; the table's D call, TRBD2, was not checked against the DNA. TRBV21-1 is a documented pseudogene. The CDR3 spans 18 residues.

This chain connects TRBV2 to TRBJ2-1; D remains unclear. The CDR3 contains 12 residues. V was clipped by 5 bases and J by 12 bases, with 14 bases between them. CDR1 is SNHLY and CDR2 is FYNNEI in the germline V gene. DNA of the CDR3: TGTGCCAGCAGTCCCCCGGGCGGTGGGCAGTTCTTC. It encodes CASSPPGGGQFF.

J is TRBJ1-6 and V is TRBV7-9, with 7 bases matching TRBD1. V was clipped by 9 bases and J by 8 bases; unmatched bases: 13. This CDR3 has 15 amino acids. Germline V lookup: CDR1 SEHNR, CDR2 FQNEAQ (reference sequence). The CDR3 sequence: CASTLPGQRDSPLHF. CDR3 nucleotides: TGTGCCAGTACCCTCCCGGGACAGCGGGATTCACCCCTCCACTTT. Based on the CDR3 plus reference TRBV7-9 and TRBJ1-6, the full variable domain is DTGVSQNPRHKITKRGQNVTFRCDPISEHNRLYWYRQTLGQGPEFLTYFQNEAQLEKSRLLSDRFSAERPKGSFSTLEIQRTEQGDSAMYLCASTLPGQRDSPLHFGNGTRLTVT.

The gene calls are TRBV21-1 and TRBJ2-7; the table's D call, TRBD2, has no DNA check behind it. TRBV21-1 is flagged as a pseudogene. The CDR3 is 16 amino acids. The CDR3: CASSPKGGAGYYEQYF. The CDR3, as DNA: TGTGCCAGCAGCCCGAAGGGAGGGGCCGGATACTACGAGCAGTACTTC.

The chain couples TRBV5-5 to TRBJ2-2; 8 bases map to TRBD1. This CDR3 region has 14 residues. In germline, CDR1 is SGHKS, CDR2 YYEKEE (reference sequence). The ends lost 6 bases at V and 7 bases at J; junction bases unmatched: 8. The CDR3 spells CASIPGTGGGELFF. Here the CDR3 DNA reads TGTGCCAGCATCCCCGGGACAGGCGGCGGGGAGCTGTTTTTT.

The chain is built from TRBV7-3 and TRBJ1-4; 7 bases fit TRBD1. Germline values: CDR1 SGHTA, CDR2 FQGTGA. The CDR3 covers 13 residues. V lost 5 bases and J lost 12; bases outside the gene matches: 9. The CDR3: CASSLDRDQELFF. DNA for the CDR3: TGTGCCAGCAGCCTCGACAGGGACCAGGAACTGTTTTTT. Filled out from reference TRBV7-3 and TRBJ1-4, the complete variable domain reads GAGVSQTPSNKVTEKGKYVELRCDPISGHTALYWYRQSLGQGPEFLIYFQGTGAADDSGLPNDRFFAVRPEGSVSTLKIQRTERGDSAVYLCASSLDRDQELFFGSGTQLSVL.

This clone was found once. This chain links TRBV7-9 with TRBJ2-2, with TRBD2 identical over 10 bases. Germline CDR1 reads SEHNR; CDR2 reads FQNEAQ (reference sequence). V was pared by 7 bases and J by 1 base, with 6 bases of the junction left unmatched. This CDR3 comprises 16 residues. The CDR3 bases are TGTGCCAGCATCGGTAGCGGGAGGAGGAACACCGGGGAGCTGTTTTTT. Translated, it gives CASIGSGRRNTGELFF.

The CDR3 reads CASSLRTANTEAFF. The CDR3 nucleotides read TGTGCCAGCAGTTTAAGAACGGCGAACACTGAAGCTTTCTTT. The gene calls are TRBV28 and TRBJ1-1; D not certain. CDR1 and CDR2 from the germline V gene are MDHEN and SYDVKM. This CDR3 spans 14 amino acids. V gave up 2 bases and J gave up 1 base, with 8 bases separating them.

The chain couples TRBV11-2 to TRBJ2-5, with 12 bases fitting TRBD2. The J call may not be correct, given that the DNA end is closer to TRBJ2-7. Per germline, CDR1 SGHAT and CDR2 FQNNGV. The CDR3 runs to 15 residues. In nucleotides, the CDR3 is TGTGCCAGCAGTTCCCTAGCGGGAGGGCCCTACGAGCAGTACTTC. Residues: CASSSLAGGPYEQYF.

CDR3 sequence: CASSWTSGSYNEQFF. The CDR3 bases are TGTGCCAGCAGCTGGACTAGCGGGAGTTATAATGAGCAGTTCTTC. The rearrangement joins TRBV28 to TRBJ2-1, with TRBD2 identical over 13 bases. V lost 6 bases, J lost 7 bases, and 6 bases stayed unmatched. The CDR3 has 15 residues. The V gene's germline CDR1 is MDHEN and CDR2 SYDVKM.

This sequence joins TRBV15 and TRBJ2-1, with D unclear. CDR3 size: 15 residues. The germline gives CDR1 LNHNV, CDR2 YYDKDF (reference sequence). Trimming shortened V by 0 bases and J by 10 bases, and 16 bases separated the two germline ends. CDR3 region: CATSRDQVPNDEQFF. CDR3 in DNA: TGTGCCACCAGCAGAGATCAGGTCCCTAACGACGAGCAGTTCTTC.

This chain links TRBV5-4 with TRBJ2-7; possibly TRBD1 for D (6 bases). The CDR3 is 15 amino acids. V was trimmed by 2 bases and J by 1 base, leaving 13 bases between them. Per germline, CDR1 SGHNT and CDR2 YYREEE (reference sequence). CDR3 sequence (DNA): TGTGCCAGCAGCTTAGGTATACAGGGTTCCTACGAGCAGTACTTC. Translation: CASSLGIQGSYEQYF.

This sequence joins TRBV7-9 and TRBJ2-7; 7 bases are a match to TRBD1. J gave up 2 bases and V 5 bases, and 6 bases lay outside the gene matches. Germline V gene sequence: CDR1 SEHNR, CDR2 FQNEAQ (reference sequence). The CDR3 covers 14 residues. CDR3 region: CASSHPGQPYEQYF. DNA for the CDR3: TGTGCCAGCAGCCATCCGGGACAGCCCTACGAGCAGTACTTC. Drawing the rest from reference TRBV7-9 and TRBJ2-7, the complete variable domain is DTGVSQNPRHKITKRGQNVTFRCDPISEHNRLYWYRQTLGQGPEFLTYFQNEAQLEKSRLLSDRFSAERPKGSFSTLEIQRTEQGDSAMYLCASSHPGQPYEQYFGPGTRLTVT.

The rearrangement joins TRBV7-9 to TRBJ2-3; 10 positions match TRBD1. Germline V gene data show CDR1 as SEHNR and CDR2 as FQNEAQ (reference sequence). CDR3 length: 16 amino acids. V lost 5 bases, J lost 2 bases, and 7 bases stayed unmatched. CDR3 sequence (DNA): TGTGCCAGCAGCCCTCGGGACAGGGGTTTCACAGATACGCAGTATTTT. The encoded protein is CASSPRDRGFTDTQYF.

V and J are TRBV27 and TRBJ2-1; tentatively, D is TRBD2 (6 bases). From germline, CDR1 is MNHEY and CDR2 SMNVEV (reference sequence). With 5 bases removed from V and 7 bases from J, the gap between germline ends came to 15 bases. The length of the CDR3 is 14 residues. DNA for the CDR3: TGTGCCAGCAGTCCCGGGAGAGGGAGGAATGAGCAGTTCTTC. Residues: CASSPGRGRNEQFF.

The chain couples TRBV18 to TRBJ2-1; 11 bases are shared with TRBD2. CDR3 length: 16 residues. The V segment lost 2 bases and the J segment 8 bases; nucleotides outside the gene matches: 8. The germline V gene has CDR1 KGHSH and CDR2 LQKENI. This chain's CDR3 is CASSPYASGRFDEQFF. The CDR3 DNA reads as TGTGCCAGCTCACCATACGCTAGCGGGAGGTTTGATGAGCAGTTCTTC. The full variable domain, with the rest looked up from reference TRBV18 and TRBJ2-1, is NAGVMQNPRHLVRRRGQEARLRCSPMKGHSHVYWYRQLPEEGLKFMVYLQKENIIDESGMPKERFSAEFPKEGPSILRIQQVVRGDSAAYFCASSPYASGRFDEQFFGPGTRLTVL.